Listed below are T cell receptor beta chains from one sample, sequenced in a study of siplizumab effects on memory and regulatory T cells. Profiled with immunoSEQ multiplex PCR; TCRdb holds only in-frame clones, not every one. The sample includes about 98,000 clones, 92% seen only once; the top ten take 1% to 1.3%. The sequenced material came from CD4+ T cells sorted from blood. The source is a human donor in good health. CDR3s include the opening cysteine and the closing phenylalanine or tryptophan. The D gene is left open where the match is weak. The size entry is marked missing in some rows and otherwise reads once, few, many or a size class.

>TRBV20-1|TRBJ1-2|once|-
TGCAGTGTAAAACAGATCTATGGCTACACCTTC
CSVKQIYGYTF
>TRBV29-1|TRBJ2-6|-|-
TGCAGCGTTGATGGAGCCAAGGGCTCTGGGGCCAACGTCCTGACTTTC
CSVDGAKGSGANVLTF
>TRBV5-1|TRBJ1-2|-|-
TGCGCCAGCAGAGTAGAACACTATGGCTACACCTTC
CASRVEHYGYTF
>TRBV5-5|TRBJ1-2|-|-
TGTGCCAGCAGCTTAAGGATAGAACTAGTCTATGGCTACACCTTC
CASSLRIELVYGYTF
>TRBV5-1|TRBJ1-1|-|-
TGCGCCAGCAGCTCGGCCCTCAATTTGAACACTGAAGCTTTCTTT
CASSSALNLNTEAFF
>TRBV28|TRBJ2-7|-|-
TGTGCCAGCTCCCTAGGGGGGAACTACGAGCAGTACTTC
CASSLGGNYEQYF
>TRBV19|TRBJ2-2|-|TRBD2
TGTGCCAGTAGCCGGGGGGATGACACCGGGGAGCTGTTTTTT
CASSRGDDTGELFF
>TRBV7-9|TRBJ2-2|-|-
TGTGCCAGCCGAGGGTTAGGAAAGGGGGACACCGGGGAGCTGTTTTTT
CASRGLGKGDTGELFF
>TRBV19|TRBJ2-5|-|-
TGTGCCAGTACCCCAGGGGCGTCGTTGGGGACCCAGTACTTC
CASTPGASLGTQYF
>TRBV6-6|TRBJ2-5|-|TRBD1
TGTGCCAGCAGGAACAGGGGGAGAGAGACCCAGTACTTC
CASRNRGRETQYF
>TRBV4-1|TRBJ2-1|-|-
TGCGCCAGCAGCCAGGGGGGGCTACAATTCACAAACAATGAGCAGTTCTTC
CASSQGGLQFTNNEQFF
>TRBV11-2|TRBJ2-1|-|TRBD1
TGTGCCAGCAGACAAAAGACAGGGGGCTTCAATGAGCAGTTCTTC
CASRQKTGGFNEQFF
>TRBV5-6|TRBJ1-1|-|-
TGTGCCAGCAGCTTGGACAGGAACACTGAAGCTTTCTTT
CASSLDRNTEAFF
>TRBV2|TRBJ1-6|-|TRBD1
TGTGCCAGCAGTGAGGATGTGGGACAGGGGGATTCACCCCTCCACTTT
CASSEDVGQGDSPLHF
>TRBV30|TRBJ2-4|-|-
TGTGCCTGGAGTTTAAGTCCCGGCTACATTCAGTACTTC
CAWSLSPGYIQYF
>TRBV5-5|TRBJ1-2|-|-
TGTGCCAGCAGCCAGGACCCAATCTATGGCTACACCTTC
CASSQDPIYGYTF
>TRBV18|TRBJ2-5|once|TRBD1
TGTGCCAGCTCACCGAGTCATTTCGGGACAGGGGTCAGAGAGACCCAGTACTTC
CASSPSHFGTGVRETQYF
>TRBV6-1|TRBJ2-7|-|-
TGTGCCAGCAGTGACCAATTAGGCCAAAATCTCTACGAGCAGTACTTC
CASSDQLGQNLYEQYF
>TRBV7-7|TRBJ1-4|-|-
TGTGCCAGCAGTCCAACCGGAAGAGGCGAAAAACTGTTTTTT
CASSPTGRGEKLFF
>TRBV5-4|TRBJ2-5|-|-
TGTGCCAGCAGCTTGGCGGAGGACCAGTACTTC
CASSLAEDQYF
>TRBV14|TRBJ1-2|-|-
TGTGCCAGCAGTCGGGAGTCGGACTATGGCTACACCTTC
CASSRESDYGYTF
>TRBV18|TRBJ2-5|-|-
TGTGCCAGCTCACAACAGGGCGCGGGAGCATCCCAAGAGACCCAGTACTTC
CASSQQGAGASQETQYF
>TRBV6-6|TRBJ2-2|-|-
TGTGCCAGCAGTTACTCGGGACTCGACACCGGGGAGCTGTTTTTT
CASSYSGLDTGELFF
>TRBV6-6|TRBJ1-1|-|TRBD1
TGTGCCAGCTCGAGGGGGCCTGAAGCTTTCTTT
CASSRGPEAFF